Shown below are 10 T cell receptor beta chains from a single sample sequenced in a study of PD-1 blockade in classical Hodgkin lymphoma. Time point reported: cycle 4 day 1 (C4D1), after 5 to 7 weeks of nivolumab. All the patients suffered relapse after autologous stem cell transplantation, and brentuximab vedotin exposure differed. Method: immunoSEQ multiplex PCR; TCRdb's copy keeps in-frame clones and lacks some. The top ten hold about 3% of the sample, which has tens of thousands of clones, less than 75% seen once. The source material was peripheral blood mononuclear cells (PBMCs), sampled before the fourth cycle of nivolumab. The receptor set was obtained from a human donor with classical Hodgkin lymphoma.

CDR3 coding DNA: TGTGCCAGTAGTACCACGACTATAGCGTCCTACAATGAGCAGTTCTTC. Translating it yields CASSTTTIASYNEQFF. This chain joins TRBV19 and TRBJ2-1, with D perhaps TRBD2 (5 bases). This CDR3 region has 16 residues. V was cut by 4 bases and J by 1 base, with 14 bases left in between. In germline, CDR1 is LNHDA, CDR2 SQIVND (reference sequence).

This chain links TRBV9 with TRBJ2-7, with a possible D match to TRBD1 (6 bases). The V end was cut by 2 bases, the J end by 0 bases, with 12 bases between. The CDR3 length is 15 residues. The germline V gene has CDR1 SGDLS and CDR2 YYNGEE. The CDR3 bases are TGTGCCAGCAGCGTCCAGGGGACCGCCTCCTACGAGCAGTACTTC. This gives the protein CASSVQGTASYEQYF.

V and J are TRBV6-5 and TRBJ2-7; TRBD2 agrees at 9 bases. The trim removed 11 bases at V and 8 bases at J, leaving 16 bases unmatched. Germline CDR1 and CDR2: MNHEY and SVGAGI. There are 14 residues in the CDR3. The CDR3 DNA follows: TGTGCCTCAGCAGCGGCGGGAGGGCGGGTGCAGCAGTACTTC. Its translation: CASAAAGGRVQQYF.

The chain uses TRBV19 and TRBJ2-2, with TRBD2 matching over 9 bases. Germline CDR1 LNHDA, CDR2 SQIVND (reference sequence). This CDR3 region has 17 residues. The V gene end was trimmed by 2 bases and the J gene end by 4 bases; junction bases not matched to a gene: 8. CDR3 residues: CASSILGLAGTTGELFF. The CDR3 DNA reads TGTGCCAGTAGTATATTGGGCCTAGCGGGGACCACCGGGGAGCTGTTTTTT.

J is TRBJ2-7 and V is TRBV6-5, with D maybe TRBD2 (6 bases). Germline CDR1 MNHEY, CDR2 SVGAGI. The CDR3 length is 11 residues. Trimming shortened V by 10 bases and J by 6 bases, and 13 bases separated the two germline ends. In DNA, the CDR3 is TGTGCCACCTCCTGGAGGGCCGAGCAGTACTTC. Amino acid sequence: CATSWRAEQYF.

The chain uses TRBV27 and TRBJ2-6; D gene uncertain. This CDR3 spans 17 amino acids. Deletions cut 8 bases from V and 0 bases from J, with 17 bases between. Germline V gene data show CDR1 as MNHEY and CDR2 as SMNVEV (reference sequence). In DNA, the CDR3 is TGTGCCAGCTGCACCAGAATTAGGATCTCTGGGGCCAACGTCCTGACTTTC. Its protein is CASCTRIRISGANVLTF. Variable domain in full (rest from reference TRBV27 and TRBJ2-6): EAQVTQNPRYLITVTGKKLTVTCSQNMNHEYMSWYRQDPGLGLRQIYYSMNVEVTDKGDVPEGYKVSRKEKRNFPLILESPSPNQTSLYFCASCTRIRISGANVLTFGAGSRLTVL.

This clone has just a few counts. The gene calls are TRBV7-3 and TRBJ2-2, with a possible D match to TRBD2 (7 bases). CDR3 length: 16 amino acids. V shed 1 base and J shed 4 bases, with 13 bases lying between them. From germline, CDR1 is SGHTA and CDR2 FQGTGA. The CDR3 coding sequence is TGTGCCAGCAGCTTAAAGGCGGGGGCGAGCACCGGGGAGCTGTTTTTT. It yields the protein CASSLKAGASTGELFF.

This clone was found a few times. The rearrangement uses TRBV5-6 and TRBJ1-1; D perhaps matches TRBD1 (5 bases). V lost 6 bases and J 5 bases, leaving 11 bases between the germline ends. The CDR3 runs 12 residues. Germline lookup yields CDR1 SGHDT and CDR2 YYEEEE. The DNA for the CDR3 is TGTGCCAGCACAGCAGGGTATACTGAAGCTTTCTTT. It translates to CASTAGYTEAFF. Combining the CDR3 with reference TRBV5-6 and TRBJ1-1 gives the whole variable domain DAGVTQSPTHLIKTRGQQVTLRCSPKSGHDTVSWYQQALGQGPQFIFQYYEEEERQRGNFPDRFSGHQFPNYSSELNVNALLLGDSALYLCASTAGYTEAFFGQGTRLTVV.

In this sample, this clone turned up once. The gene calls are TRBV7-9 and TRBJ2-3; maybe TRBD2 (5 bases). The CDR3 consists of 14 residues. Trimming removed 3 bases at V and 2 bases at J, with 9 bases between. In germline, CDR1 is SEHNR, CDR2 FQNEAQ (reference sequence). Here the CDR3 DNA reads TGTGCCAGCAGCTTGTCCCTAGCCACAGATACGCAGTATTTT. Translated: CASSLSLATDTQYF.

V usage is TRBV18 and J usage is TRBJ1-1, with 9 bases identical to TRBD1. The germline gives CDR1 KGHSH, CDR2 LQKENI. The CDR3 spans 15 residues. V was clipped by 4 bases and J by 5 bases; unmatched bases: 8. Here the CDR3 reads CASSLGQGSRTEAFF. The DNA of the CDR3 is TGTGCCAGCTCACTGGGACAGGGCAGTCGGACTGAAGCTTTCTTT.